These 10 T cell receptor beta chains share one sample of origin, sequenced in a study of cytomegalovirus exposure and HLA in healthy donors. Vbeta (60) and Jbeta (13) primers were used in the PCR. Assay used: immunoSEQ multiplex PCR; TCRdb lists only in-frame clones, some missing. The data contain some 190,000 clones, around 90% of them singletons. Material for sequencing was PBMCs. These receptors were obtained from a boy aged 2 to 9 in good health and CMV-seronegative.

The rearrangement links TRBV2 to TRBJ2-1, with 9 bases that match TRBD1. CDR1 and CDR2 from the germline V gene are SNHLY and FYNNEI. CDR3 size: 19 residues. With 3 bases clipped from V and 3 bases from J, the junction kept 15 bases outside the gene matches. CDR3 in amino acids: CASSESLGLDRGIYNEQFF. CDR3 nucleotide sequence: TGTGCCAGCAGTGAGTCACTGGGCCTGGACAGGGGAATCTACAATGAGCAGTTCTTC.

The chain is built from TRBV7-9 and TRBJ1-5; 7 nucleotides match TRBD1. CDR1 is SEHNR, CDR2 FQNEAQ, per germline (reference sequence). V was clipped by 1 base and J by 1 base; unmatched bases: 7. This CDR3 has 17 amino acids. The CDR3 is CASSLDSGRGSNQPQHF. For the CDR3, the DNA is TGTGCCAGCAGCTTAGATTCGGGCAGGGGGAGCAATCAGCCCCAGCATTTT.

The V call is TRBV5-1, the J call TRBJ2-7, with TRBD1 matching over 8 bases. V shed 6 bases and J 3 bases; nucleotides not matched to a gene: 5. This CDR3 region has 13 residues. Germline loops: CDR1 SGHRS, CDR2 YFSETQ. The CDR3 sequence: CASKGDRNYEQYF. CDR3 bases: TGCGCCAGCAAAGGGGACAGGAACTACGAGCAGTACTTC. Using reference TRBV5-1 and TRBJ2-7 for the parts outside the CDR3, the full variable domain is KAGVTQTPRYLIKTRGQQVTLSCSPISGHRSVSWYQQTPGQGLQFLFEYFSETQRNKGNFPGRFSGRQFSNSRSEMNVSTLELGDSALYLCASKGDRNYEQYFGPGTRLTVT.

The rearrangement links TRBV28 to TRBJ1-6; D perhaps matches TRBD1 (5 bases). Germline CDR1 reads MDHEN; CDR2 reads SYDVKM. The CDR3 is 16 residues long. Trimming took 8 bases from V and 0 from J, leaving 14 bases between them. CDR3 protein: CASQPAGRSYNSPLHF. CDR3 coding DNA: TGTGCCAGCCAGCCCGCGGGGCGCTCCTATAATTCACCCCTCCACTTT.

This clone showed up just once. V and J are TRBV6-5 and TRBJ2-7; 7 bases are a match to TRBD2. After removal of 4 bases from V and 5 bases from J, the junction contained 8 bases not matched to a gene. The CDR3 is 14 amino acids. Per the germline V gene, CDR1 is MNHEY and CDR2 is SVGAGI. The CDR3 loop reads CASSWGNGRNEQYF. The CDR3 nucleotides read TGTGCCAGCAGTTGGGGTAACGGGAGGAACGAGCAGTACTTC.

This clone appeared once. This sequence joins TRBV10-1 and TRBJ2-3, with D possibly being TRBD2 (6 bases). Trimming stripped 5 bases from V and 1 base from J, with 7 bases between. Germline V gives CDR1 WNHNN, CDR2 SYGVQD (reference sequence). The CDR3 totals 13 residues. The CDR3: CASSTGGTDTQYF. In nucleotides, the CDR3 is TGCGCCAGCAGTACGGGGGGCACAGATACGCAGTATTTT.

The chain uses TRBV4-1 and TRBJ1-5, with 11 bases aligning to TRBD1. Germline V gene data show CDR1 as MGHRA and CDR2 as YSYEKL. V lost 3 bases and J lost 7; bases outside the gene matches: 5. This CDR3 contains 15 residues. CDR3 nucleotides: TGCGCCAGCAGCCATGACCGGACAGGGGGCCAGCCCCAGCATTTT. Encoded protein: CASSHDRTGGQPQHF.

As regards this clone: In the same sample, other DNA sequences code for this CDR3. The chain uses TRBV29-1 and TRBJ2-7; 7 bases are shared with TRBD2. V lost 4 bases, J lost 0 bases, and 3 bases stayed unmatched. Germline-derived CDR1 and CDR2 are SQVTM and ANQGSEA. The CDR3 length is 13 residues. The CDR3 protein is CSVGAGASYEQYF. DNA for the CDR3: TGCAGCGTTGGTGCGGGAGCCTCCTACGAGCAGTACTTC.

This clone came up once. This rearrangement joins TRBV9 to TRBJ2-1; 12 nucleotides line up with TRBD2. This CDR3 is 20 amino acids long. The V gene end was trimmed by 0 bases and the J gene end by 4 bases; junction bases not matched to a gene: 14. The germline gives CDR1 SGDLS, CDR2 YYNGEE. For the CDR3, the DNA is TGTGCCAGCAGCGTAGCCGGGACTAGCGGGCGCCTTGGGCAGTACAATGAGCAGTTCTTC. Protein: CASSVAGTSGRLGQYNEQFF.

The chain couples TRBV18 to TRBJ2-5, with D possibly matching TRBD1 (5 bases). Trimming removed 3 bases from V and 0 bases from J, with 14 bases in between. Germline CDR1 reads KGHSH; CDR2 reads LQKENI. This CDR3 spans 16 amino acids. In nucleotides, the CDR3 is TGTGCCAGCTCACCGACCTTTGGACATAACCAAGAGACCCAGTACTTC. Translated, it gives CASSPTFGHNQETQYF.